These 31 T cell receptor beta chains were all obtained from the same sample, sequenced in a study of CD8+CD57+ T cells in acquired aplastic anemia. According to the study, genomic DNA was the template for TCR beta VDJ and CDR3 profiling. TCRdb analysed the reads with MiXCR anew, one entry per CDR3 protein. The sample has 150,000 to 200,000 distinct CDR3 sequences; 60% to 70% are singletons. The source material was sorted CD4+, CD8+, or CD8+CD57+ T cells (not recorded which) from PBMCs. The receptors stem from a human donor in good health.

This CDR3 is CAIRTDGNTEAFF. The CDR3 DNA reads as TGTGCCATCAGAACGGACGGGAACACTGAAGCTTTCTTT. The chain employs TRBV10-3 and TRBJ1-1; D not resolved. Trimming cost V 6 bases and J 1 base, with 9 bases left between them. The CDR3 is 13 residues long. Germline CDR1 reads ENHRY; CDR2 reads SYGVKD.

The chain combines TRBV29-1 with TRBJ2-7, with TRBD2 matching over 8 bases. The V segment lost 3 bases and the J segment 5 bases; nucleotides outside the gene matches: 6. This CDR3 region has 13 residues. In germline, CDR1 is SQVTM, CDR2 ANQGSEA. CDR3 region: CSVDGGVRNEQYF. The CDR3 DNA sequence: TGCAGCGTTGACGGGGGGGTTCGGAACGAGCAGTACTTC.

J is TRBJ2-7 and V is TRBV28, with 13 nucleotides matching TRBD2. The germline CDR1 and CDR2 sequences are MDHEN and SYDVKM. The V segment lost 5 bases and the J segment 1 base; nucleotides outside the gene matches: 11. This CDR3 comprises 18 residues. The CDR3 nucleotides read TGTGCCAGCAGTGTCAGGGCACTAGCGGGGGGGGGATCCTACGAGCAGTACGTC. Protein product: CASSVRALAGGGSYEQYV.

The chain has TRBV5-1 and TRBJ1-4; TRBD1 matches at 8 bases. CDR1 and CDR2 from the germline V gene are SGHRS and YFSETQ. The CDR3 sequence is 14 residues long. The trim removed 6 bases at V and 7 bases at J, leaving 8 bases unmatched. For the CDR3, the DNA is TGCGCCAGCACGCAGGGGGCGCGGAGTGAAAAACTGTTTTTT. As protein: CASTQGARSEKLFF.

This clonotype has ten or more counts. This rearrangement joins TRBV7-9 to TRBJ2-1, with 9 bases aligning to TRBD2. This CDR3 has 17 amino acids. The V gene's germline CDR1 is SEHNR and CDR2 FQNEAQ (reference sequence). The junction had 7 bases not matched to a gene; V was cut back by 3 bases and J by 1 base. CDR3 in amino acids: CASSLSAGGFSYNEQFF. CDR3 DNA: TGTGCCAGCAGCTTGTCAGCGGGAGGTTTTTCCTACAATGAGCAGTTCTTC.

V gene TRBV11-2 combines with J gene TRBJ1-1, with 7 nucleotides matching TRBD1. Germline values: CDR1 SGHAT, CDR2 FQNNGV. V trimming: 5 bases; J trimming: 2 bases; junction bases outside the gene matches: 5. The CDR3 sequence is 14 residues long. CDR3 in DNA: TGTGCCAGCAGCCCCAGGGGGGGAAACACTGAAGCTTTCTTT. It specifies CASSPRGGNTEAFF.

The CDR3 DNA reads TGCGCCAGCAGCTTGGCCGGGGGGACAGGATCTTACGAGCAGTACTTC. It is translated as CASSLAGGTGSYEQYF. The chain couples TRBV5-1 to TRBJ2-7, with D possibly matching TRBD1 (8 bases). This CDR3 has 16 residues. CDR1 is SGHRS, CDR2 YFSETQ, per germline. The V end was cut by 0 bases, the J end by 4 bases, with 17 bases between. Filled out from reference TRBV5-1 and TRBJ2-7, the complete variable domain reads KAGVTQTPRYLIKTRGQQVTLSCSPISGHRSVSWYQQTPGQGLQFLFEYFSETQRNKGNFPGRFSGRQFSNSRSEMNVSTLELGDSALYLCASSLAGGTGSYEQYFGPGTRLTVT.

Concerning this clonotype itself: With a much larger clone just one base away, this may be a read error. The V and J genes are TRBV4-3 and TRBJ2-2; D is perhaps TRBD2 (5 bases). Germline V gene lookup returns CDR1 LGHNA and CDR2 YSLEER. The length of the CDR3 is 14 residues. V was cut by 4 bases and J by 6 bases, with 12 bases left in between. DNA for the CDR3: TGCGCCAGCAGCCGGAACCGGGGAGCCGGGGAGCTGTTTTTT. Residues: CASSRNRGAGELFF.

The chain joins TRBV20-1 to TRBJ2-7, with 7 nucleotides matching TRBD1. The CDR3 is made up of 17 amino acids. V gave up 0 bases and J gave up 0 bases; unmatched junction bases: 11. Germline V gene data show CDR1 as DFQATT and CDR2 as SNEGSKA (reference sequence). This CDR3 is CSARDPIRQGSSYEQYF. CDR3 coding DNA: TGCAGTGCTAGAGATCCTATCCGACAGGGTAGCTCCTACGAGCAGTACTTC.

On this clonotype: This may arise from a read error, as a much more abundant clone is one base away. The chain carries TRBV9 and TRBJ2-7; TRBD2 agrees at 10 bases. The length of the CDR3 is 14 residues. The germline V gene has CDR1 SGDLS and CDR2 YYNGEE. CDR3 loop: CARSGAGGRDEQYF. The CDR3 DNA sequence: TGTGCCCGCAGCGGAGCGGGGGGGCGCGACGAGCAGTACTTC. The variable domain in full, with the rest retrieved from reference TRBV9 and TRBJ2-7, is DSGVTQTPKHLITATGQRVTLRCSPRSGDLSVYWYQQSLDQGLQFLIQYYNGEERAKGNILERFSAQQFPDLHSELNLSSLELGDSALYFCARSGAGGRDEQYFGPGTRLTVT.

In its sample, this clonotype was seen many times. This chain links TRBV6-1 with TRBJ2-3; D is unresolved. This CDR3 is 12 amino acids long. The V and J ends lost 3 bases and 4 bases respectively, with 5 bases between them. Germline lookup yields CDR1 MNHNS and CDR2 SASEGT. The CDR3 bases are TGTGCCAGCAGTGACGGGTCAGATACGCAGTATTTT. Translation: CASSDGSDTQYF.

The V gene is TRBV20-1, the J gene TRBJ2-5; D unclear. The CDR3 covers 11 residues. Germline V lookup: CDR1 DFQATT, CDR2 SNEGSKA (reference sequence). V was trimmed by 4 bases and J by 2 bases, leaving 5 bases between them. In nucleotides, the CDR3 is TGCAGTGCTATTCAGCAAGAGACCCAGTACTTC. This codes for CSAIQQETQYF.

V gene TRBV15 combines with J gene TRBJ2-7; D remains unclear. V was clipped by 0 bases and J by 3 bases, with 12 bases between them. Germline V gene sequence: CDR1 LNHNV, CDR2 YYDKDF (reference sequence). The length of the CDR3 is 15 residues. This CDR3 is CATSRELGYSYEQYF. Here the CDR3 DNA reads TGTGCCACCAGCAGAGAGTTGGGCTATAGCTACGAGCAGTACTTC.

This clonotype was found many times. The chain joins TRBV20-1 to TRBJ2-7, with 8 positions matching TRBD1. CDR3 length: 15 amino acids. Germline V gene sequence: CDR1 DFQATT, CDR2 SNEGSKA (reference sequence). Trimming took 0 bases from V and 4 from J; bases not matched to a gene: 8. CDR3 sequence reads: CSARDLDRVLYEQYF. CDR3 in DNA: TGCAGTGCTAGAGATCTGGACAGGGTCCTTTACGAGCAGTACTTC.

This chain uses TRBV5-6 with TRBJ2-7, with D possibly matching TRBD1 (5 bases). CDR1 and CDR2 from the germline V gene are SGHDT and YYEEEE. This CDR3 has 15 amino acids. With 2 bases removed from V and 5 bases from J, the gap between germline ends came to 17 bases. CDR3 protein: CASSLSPSLGDEQYF. CDR3 DNA sequence: TGTGCCAGCAGCTTATCCCCGTCGTTAGGGGACGAGCAGTACTTC.

The chain recombines TRBV15 with TRBJ2-5; the match to TRBD1 covers 8 bases. The CDR3 extends over 18 amino acids. Germline trimming cut 5 bases from V and 2 bases from J; bases unmatched to any gene: 16. The germline V gene encodes CDR1 LNHNV and CDR2 YYDKDF (reference sequence). The CDR3 is CATSARISGTGSQETQYF. In nucleotides, the CDR3 is TGTGCCACCAGCGCCCGGATCTCCGGGACAGGCTCACAAGAGACCCAGTACTTC.

This clonotype was picked up a small number of times. V and J are TRBV25-1 and TRBJ2-1; 12 nucleotides line up with TRBD2. The ends lost 4 bases at V and 6 bases at J; junction bases unmatched: 16. The CDR3 totals 19 residues. Germline loops: CDR1 MGHDK, CDR2 SYGVNS. The CDR3 DNA sequence: TGTGCCAGCAGTGGGGACCTGGGGTTCCGGACTAGCGGGACCAATGAGCAGTTCTTC. It encodes CASSGDLGFRTSGTNEQFF.

This chain links TRBV24-1 with TRBJ2-3; D remains unclear. The CDR3 runs 15 residues. Deletions cut 1 base from V and 1 base from J, with 8 bases between. Germline assignment: CDR1 KGHDR and CDR2 SFDVKD. DNA for the CDR3: TGTGCCACCAGTGATTTCGCCAGAGGCACAGATACGCAGTATTTT. Amino acids: CATSDFARGTDTQYF.

This sequence joins TRBV6-6 and TRBJ2-7; a possible D gene is TRBD1 (6 bases). The CDR3 spans 13 residues. The germline V gene encodes CDR1 MNHNY and CDR2 SVGAGI (reference sequence). The ends were cut back, 4 bases at V and 3 bases at J, with 10 bases in the middle. The CDR3 coding sequence is TGTGCCAGCAGTTTTGGCAGGGGCTACGAGCAGTACTTC. It specifies CASSFGRGYEQYF.

The chain has TRBV15 and TRBJ2-5; 9 bases are shared with TRBD1. Germline lookup yields CDR1 LNHNV and CDR2 YYDKDF (reference sequence). The CDR3 is made up of 18 amino acids. J gave up 3 bases and V 3 bases, and 14 bases lay outside the gene matches. CDR3 residues: CATSSHALGQGHEETQYF. The CDR3, as DNA: TGTGCCACCAGCAGCCACGCCTTGGGACAGGGCCATGAAGAGACCCAGTACTTC. Full variable domain (remainder filled in from reference TRBV15 and TRBJ2-5): DAMVIQNPRYQVTQFGKPVTLSCSQTLNHNVMYWYQQKSSQAPKLLFHYYDKDFNNEADTPDNFQSRRPNTSFCFLDIRSPGLGDTAMYLCATSSHALGQGHEETQYFGPGTRLLVL.

This clonotype was counted a few times. CDR3 DNA sequence: TGTGCCACCAGTGATGAACAGGGGGAGGACGATACGCAGTATTTT. It is translated as CATSDEQGEDDTQYF. The chain has TRBV24-1 and TRBJ2-3; 8 nucleotides match TRBD1. Trimming removed 3 bases from V and 6 bases from J; junction bases left unmatched: 7. This CDR3 is built from 15 residues. The germline V gene encodes CDR1 KGHDR and CDR2 SFDVKD.

The chain carries TRBV20-1 and TRBJ1-1; unclear D gene. Germline lookup yields CDR1 DFQATT and CDR2 SNEGSKA (reference sequence). V lost 3 bases to trimming and J lost 1 base, with 9 bases between them. The CDR3 spans 13 residues. The CDR3 DNA follows: TGCAGTGCTAGGCGCGATGGGAACACTGAAGCTTTCTTT. It yields the protein CSARRDGNTEAFF.

The CDR3 DNA sequence: TGTGCCAGCAGCTTTAGCGGGAATGAGCAGTTCTTC. This translates into CASSFSGNEQFF. The rearrangement uses TRBV7-3 and TRBJ2-1; TRBD2 aligns across 7 bases. V dropped 3 bases and J dropped 7; count of bases not matched to a gene: 0. The CDR3 is made up of 12 amino acids. The germline CDR1 and CDR2 sequences are SGHTA and FQGTGA.

The chain recombines TRBV9 with TRBJ1-1; D perhaps matches TRBD1 (5 bases). The CDR3 has 14 amino acids. V dropped 2 bases and J dropped 1 base, with 9 bases sitting between them. The germline V gene encodes CDR1 SGDLS and CDR2 YYNGEE. Here the CDR3 DNA reads TGTGCCAGCAGCGTGGCCGGACAGAACACTGAAGCTTTCTTT. Protein: CASSVAGQNTEAFF.

This clonotype showed up many times. The V and J genes are TRBV20-1 and TRBJ2-7; unclear D gene. The CDR3 runs 13 residues. CDR1 is DFQATT, CDR2 SNEGSKA, per germline (reference sequence). Trimming took 1 base from V and 3 from J, leaving 10 bases between them. CDR3 sequence (DNA): TGCAGTGCTAGAGGGTCGGCAGACTACGAGCAGTACTTC. This translates into CSARGSADYEQYF.

This clonotype was counted ten times or more. The rearrangement joins TRBV25-1 to TRBJ2-5; D assignment may be TRBD1 or TRBD2 (5 bases each). The CDR3 covers 15 residues. CDR1 is MGHDK, CDR2 SYGVNS, per germline. The V end was cut by 4 bases, the J end by 7 bases, with 19 bases between. As DNA, the CDR3 is TGTGCCAGCAGTGGACGCAACGGGGTTGGGGGGACCCAGTACTTC. It translates to CASSGRNGVGGTQYF.

The J gene is TRBJ2-1, the V gene TRBV5-6; D may be TRBD2 (6 bases). V lost 4 bases and J lost 10, with 18 bases in between. There are 14 residues in the CDR3. Germline V gene lookup returns CDR1 SGHDT and CDR2 YYEEEE. CDR3 nucleotides: TGTGCCAGCAGCCCCGGGACTCCTCTTTGGGAGCAGTTCTTC. This gives the protein CASSPGTPLWEQFF.

The chain uses TRBV9 and TRBJ1-1, with TRBD1 as a possible D gene (5 bases). V was clipped by 3 bases and J by 3 bases, with 15 bases between them. CDR1 SGDLS and CDR2 YYNGEE come from the germline V gene. The CDR3 loop spans 15 amino acids. The CDR3 DNA is TGTGCCAGCAGCGGCCTGGGGGGTCGGGACACTGAAGCTTTCTTT. Protein sequence: CASSGLGGRDTEAFF.

There are many counts of this clonotype. The rearrangement links TRBV5-1 to TRBJ2-7; D is perhaps TRBD2 (6 bases). In germline, CDR1 is SGHRS, CDR2 YFSETQ. Trimming took 4 bases from V and 2 from J, leaving 13 bases between them. CDR3 length equals 14 residues. The CDR3 sequence is CASSPGSAAYEQYF. CDR3 DNA sequence: TGCGCCAGCAGCCCCGGGAGCGCGGCCTACGAGCAGTACTTC.

This clonotype was seen more than once but under ten times. This chain uses TRBV7-2 with TRBJ2-7, with 9 bases aligning to TRBD2. The CDR3 length is 17 residues. Germline CDR1 and CDR2: SGHTA and FQGNSA. After removal of 4 bases from V and 1 base from J, the junction contained 11 bases not matched to a gene. CDR3 DNA: TGTGCCAGCAGCTCCCAAACAACTAGCGGGCGGTCCTACGAGCAGTACTTC. It encodes CASSSQTTSGRSYEQYF. The complete variable domain, with remaining parts taken from reference TRBV7-2 and TRBJ2-7, reads GAGVSQSPSNKVTEKGKDVELRCDPISGHTALYWYRQSLGQGLEFLIYFQGNSAPDKSGLPSDRFSAERTGGSVSTLTIQRTQQEDSAVYLCASSSQTTSGRSYEQYFGPGTRLTVT.

This clonotype is a singleton in its sample. The chain has TRBV10-3 and TRBJ2-7; D is possibly TRBD1 (5 bases). The CDR3 totals 14 residues. CDR1 and CDR2 from the germline V gene are ENHRY and SYGVKD. V was clipped by 4 bases and J by 6 bases, with 16 bases between them. The CDR3 here is CAISVQGQHGEQYF. The CDR3, as DNA: TGTGCCATCAGTGTCCAGGGTCAACACGGCGAGCAGTACTTC.